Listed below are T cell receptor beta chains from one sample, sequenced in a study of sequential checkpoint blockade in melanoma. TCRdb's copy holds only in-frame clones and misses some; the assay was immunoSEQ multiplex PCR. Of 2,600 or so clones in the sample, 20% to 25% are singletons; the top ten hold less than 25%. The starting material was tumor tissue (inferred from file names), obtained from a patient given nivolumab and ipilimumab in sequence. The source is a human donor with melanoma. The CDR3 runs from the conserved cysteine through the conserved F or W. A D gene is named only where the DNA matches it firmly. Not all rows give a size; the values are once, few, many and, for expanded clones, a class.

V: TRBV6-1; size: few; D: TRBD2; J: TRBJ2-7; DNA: TGTGCCAGCAGTGAAGGTAGCGGGGGCCAAGACGAGCAGTACTTC; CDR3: CASSEGSGGQDEQYF
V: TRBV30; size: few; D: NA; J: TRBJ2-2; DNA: TGTGCCTGGAGTGCTTCGTACACCGGGGAGCTGTTTTTT; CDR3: CAWSASYTGELFF
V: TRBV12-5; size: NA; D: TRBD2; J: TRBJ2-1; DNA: TGTGCTAGTGGTTTAACTAGCGGGAGGGGGGATGAGCAGTTCTTC; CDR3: CASGLTSGRGDEQFF
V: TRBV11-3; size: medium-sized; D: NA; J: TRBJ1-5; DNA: TGTGCCAGCAGCCTTACAGGGCTCAATCAGCCCCAGCATTTT; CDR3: CASSLTGLNQPQHF
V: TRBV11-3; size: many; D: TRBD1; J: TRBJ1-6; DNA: TGTGCCAGCAGCTTGGGACAGGGAGGATCCTATAATTCACCCCTCCACTTT; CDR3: CASSLGQGGSYNSPLHF
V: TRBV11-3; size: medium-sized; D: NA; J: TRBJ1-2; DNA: TGTGCCAGCAGCATTTCCTTCGGGGACTATGGCTACACCTTC; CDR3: CASSISFGDYGYTF
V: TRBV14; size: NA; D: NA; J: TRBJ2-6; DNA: TGTGCCAGCAGCCGACTGCAGGGTGGTGGGGCCAACGTCCTGACTTTC; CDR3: CASSRLQGGGANVLTF
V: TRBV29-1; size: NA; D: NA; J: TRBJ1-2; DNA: TGCAGCGTTGTGGGGGAGGGGGACTATGGCTACACCTTC; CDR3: CSVVGEGDYGYTF
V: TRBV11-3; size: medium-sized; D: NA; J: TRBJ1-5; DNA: TGTGCCAGCAGCCAGGGTTCAGGGGCTCTCAATCAGCCCCAGCATTTT; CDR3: CASSQGSGALNQPQHF
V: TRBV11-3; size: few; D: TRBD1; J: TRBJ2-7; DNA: TGTGCCAGCAGCGTATCCGGGACAGACTACGAGCAGTACTTC; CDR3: CASSVSGTDYEQYF
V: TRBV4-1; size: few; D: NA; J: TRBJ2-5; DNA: TGCGCCAGCAGCCGCGGACTCCCGTGGGAGACCCAGTACTTC; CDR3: CASSRGLPWETQYF
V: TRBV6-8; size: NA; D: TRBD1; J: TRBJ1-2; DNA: TGTGCCAGCAGTTACTCGGAGACAGGGGACTCCGGGAGGGGCTACACCTTC; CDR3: CASSYSETGDSGRGYTF
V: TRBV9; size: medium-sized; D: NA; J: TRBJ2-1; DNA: TGTGCCAGCAGCCCCCGTCGGGCAGGCCAAAACAATGAGCAGTTCTTC; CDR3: CASSPRRAGQNNEQFF
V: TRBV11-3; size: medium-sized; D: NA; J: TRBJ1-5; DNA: TGTGCCAGCAGCTTTACAGCGACTAGCAATCAGCCCCAGCATTTT; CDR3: CASSFTATSNQPQHF
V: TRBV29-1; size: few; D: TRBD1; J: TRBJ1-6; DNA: TGCAGCGTCGGACAGGGTGCCAATTCACCCCTCCACTTT; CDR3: CSVGQGANSPLHF
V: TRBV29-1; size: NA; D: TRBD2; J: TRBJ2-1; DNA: TGCAGCGCCCCGGGACTAGCGGGAGGGAGCTCCTACAATGAGCAGTTCTTC; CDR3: CSAPGLAGGSSYNEQFF
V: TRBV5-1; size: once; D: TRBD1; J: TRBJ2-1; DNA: TGCGCCAGCAGCATTACCGGGACAGACTACAATGAGCAGTTCTTC; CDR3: CASSITGTDYNEQFF
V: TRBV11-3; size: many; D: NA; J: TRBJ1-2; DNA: TGTGCCAGCAGCTTTCGGACAACAAACTATGGCTACACCTTC; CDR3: CASSFRTTNYGYTF
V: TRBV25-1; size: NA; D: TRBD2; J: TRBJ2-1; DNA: TGTGCCAGCAGAGGCGAGATAGCGGGAAGCTACAATGAGCAGTTCTTC; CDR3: CASRGEIAGSYNEQFF
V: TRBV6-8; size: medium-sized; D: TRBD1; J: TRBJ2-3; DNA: TGTGCCAGCAGGGCGGGACAGGGGCACACAGATACGCAGTATTTT; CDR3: CASRAGQGHTDTQYF
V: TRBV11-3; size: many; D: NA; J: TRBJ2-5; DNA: TGTGCCAGCAGCTTGGCTGGCAACCAAGAGACCCAGTACTTC; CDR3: CASSLAGNQETQYF